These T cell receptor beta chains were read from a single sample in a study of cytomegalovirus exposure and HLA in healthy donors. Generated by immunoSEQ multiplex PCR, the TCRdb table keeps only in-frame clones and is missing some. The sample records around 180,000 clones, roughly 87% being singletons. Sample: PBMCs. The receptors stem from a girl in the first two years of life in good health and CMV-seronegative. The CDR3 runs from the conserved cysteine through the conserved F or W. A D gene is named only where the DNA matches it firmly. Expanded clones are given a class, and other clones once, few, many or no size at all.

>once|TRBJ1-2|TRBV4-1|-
TGCGCCAGCAGCCAAGATCCCTTGCTTTGGTCGGGTGACCGCTACACCTTC
CASSQDPLLWSGDRYTF
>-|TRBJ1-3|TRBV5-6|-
TGTGCCAGCAGCTTGGCAGGGGTCGGAAACACCATATATTTT
CASSLAGVGNTIYF
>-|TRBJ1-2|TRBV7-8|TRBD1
TGTGCCAGCAGCCACGACAGGGAAGGCTATGGCTACACCTTC
CASSHDREGYGYTF
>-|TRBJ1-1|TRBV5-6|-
TGTGCCAGCAGCCTGGATAGGGGAATATGGAACACTGAAGCTTTCTTT
CASSLDRGIWNTEAFF
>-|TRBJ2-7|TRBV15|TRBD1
TGTGCCACCAGCAGAGATGGGACAGGGGGCTACGAGCAGTACTTC
CATSRDGTGGYEQYF
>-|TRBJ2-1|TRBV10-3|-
TGTGCCATCAGTTCACGGGGGAGTCACTACAATGAGCAGTTCTTC
CAISSRGSHYNEQFF
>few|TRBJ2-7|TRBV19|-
TGTGCCAGTAGTCCCTCGCCGCGGGACAGATTCTACGAGCAGTACTTC
CASSPSPRDRFYEQYF
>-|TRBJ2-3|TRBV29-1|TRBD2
TGCAGCGTTGACGGGAGGGAGGGAGATACGCAGTATTTT
CSVDGREGDTQYF
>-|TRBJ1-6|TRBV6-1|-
TGTGCCAGCAGGCCACTGATCGGGTCTTATTCACCCCTCCACTTT
CASRPLIGSYSPLHF
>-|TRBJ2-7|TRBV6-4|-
TGTGCCAGCAGTGAGGAGGTAGGGCACTACGAGCAGTACTTC
CASSEEVGHYEQYF
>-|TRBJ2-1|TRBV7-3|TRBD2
TGTGCCAGCAGCTCAAGAGGGACTAGCCGCCACAATGAGCAGTTCTTC
CASSSRGTSRHNEQFF
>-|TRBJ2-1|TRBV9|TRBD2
TGTGCCAGCAGCGTTAAGCCTAGCGGGAGGGCCAGGTCCCACAATGAGCAGTTCTTC
CASSVKPSGRARSHNEQFF
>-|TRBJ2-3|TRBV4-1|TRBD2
TGCGCCAGCAGCCAAGAAGTTGGTGTTGGGACTAGGAGAGATACGCAGTATTTT
CASSQEVGVGTRRDTQYF
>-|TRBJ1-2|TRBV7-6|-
TGTGCCAGCAGCTTAGGGAGAGCCAGAGGATTCTATGGCTACACCTTC
CASSLGRARGFYGYTF
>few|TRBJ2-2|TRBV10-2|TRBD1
TGCGCCAGCACCAGAGAATCCAGGGGGCCTGGGGAGCTGTTTTTT
CASTRESRGPGELFF
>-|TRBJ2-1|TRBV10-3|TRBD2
TGTGCCATCAGAAGCAGCGGGAGAGAGAACAATGAGCAGTTCTTC
CAIRSSGRENNEQFF
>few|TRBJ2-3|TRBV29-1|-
TGCAGCGTTACTAGCTCAGATACGCAGTATTTT
CSVTSSDTQYF
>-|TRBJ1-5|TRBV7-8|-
TGTGCCAGCAGCTTTGACAGTAAAGATCAGCCCCAGCATTTT
CASSFDSKDQPQHF
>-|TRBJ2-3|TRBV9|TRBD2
TGTGCCAGCAGCGCTCGCGGGAGGGCCGCAGATACGCAGTATTTT
CASSARGRAADTQYF
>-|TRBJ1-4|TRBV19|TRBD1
TGTGCCAGTAGTAACCTACCCCAGGGGGCTAATGAAAAACTGTTTTTT
CASSNLPQGANEKLFF
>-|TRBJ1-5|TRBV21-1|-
TGTGCCAGCAGCAAAGAGGTCGACAGGGCTTATAGCAATCAGCCCCAGCATTTT
CASSKEVDRAYSNQPQHF
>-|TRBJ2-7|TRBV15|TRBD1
TGTGCCACCAGCAGAGACCCCTCAGCGAGGGGGCCCTACGAGCAGTACTTC
CATSRDPSARGPYEQYF
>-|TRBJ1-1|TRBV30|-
TGTGCCTGGAGTCTCCCGGTCACTGAAGCTTTCTTT
CAWSLPVTEAFF
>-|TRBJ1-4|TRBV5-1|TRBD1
TGCGCCAGCAGCCGGATTGGGGTGCAGGGGGCTCGGATGGGAGAGGCTGAAAAACTGTTTTTT
CASSRIGVQGARMGEAEKLFF
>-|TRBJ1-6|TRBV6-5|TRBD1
TGTGCCAGCAAACCGGGACAGGGCTATAATTCACCCCTCCACTTT
CASKPGQGYNSPLHF
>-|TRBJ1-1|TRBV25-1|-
TGTGCCAGCAGTGCCCCAAGGGGGAACACTGAAGCTTTCTTT
CASSAPRGNTEAFF
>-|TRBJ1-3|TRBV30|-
TGTGCCTGGAGTACATCGACTGGAAACACCATATATTTT
CAWSTSTGNTIYF
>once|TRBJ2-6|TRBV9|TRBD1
TGTGCCAGCAGCGTCGGGACAGACCCCTCTGGGGCCAACGTCCTGACTTTC
CASSVGTDPSGANVLTF
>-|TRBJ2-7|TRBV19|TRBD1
TGTGCCAGTAGTGTCCCAGGGGGCTCGGTCTACGAGCAGTACTTC
CASSVPGGSVYEQYF
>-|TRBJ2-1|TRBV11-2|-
TGTGCCAGCAGCTTCCGTAGCTCCTACAATGAGCAGTTCTTC
CASSFRSSYNEQFF
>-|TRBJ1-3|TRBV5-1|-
TGCGCCAGCAGCCCCGACACCTCTGGAAACACCATATATTTT
CASSPDTSGNTIYF
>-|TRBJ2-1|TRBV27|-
TGTGCCAGCAGTTTAACCAGGTCGGGGAATGAGCAGTTCTTC
CASSLTRSGNEQFF
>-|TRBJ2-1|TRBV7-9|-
TGTGCCAGCAGCTTAGCGACTGGAGATGGCGGGGTGGCATACAATGAGCAGTTCTTC
CASSLATGDGGVAYNEQFF
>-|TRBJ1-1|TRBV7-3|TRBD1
TGTGCCAGCAGCTTAGGGACAGGGAACACTGAAGCTTTCTTT
CASSLGTGNTEAFF
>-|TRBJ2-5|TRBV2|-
TGTGCCAGCAGTGAAGAGGACAGCCAAAGGGAGACCCAGTACTTC
CASSEEDSQRETQYF
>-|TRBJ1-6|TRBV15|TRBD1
TGTGCCACCAGCCGAGACAGGGAAAAGAATTCACCCCTCCACTTT
CATSRDREKNSPLHF
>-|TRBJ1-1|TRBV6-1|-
TGTGCCAGTGGGACCTACGGGGGGGGCACTGAAGCTTTCTTT
CASGTYGGGTEAFF
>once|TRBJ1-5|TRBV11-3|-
TGTGCCAGGCCCCAGGGAGGCGGCAATCAGCCCCAGCATTTT
CARPQGGGNQPQHF
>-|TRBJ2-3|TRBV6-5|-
TGTGCCAGCAGTTACGGTCTAGCAGGTACAGATACGCAGTATTTT
CASSYGLAGTDTQYF
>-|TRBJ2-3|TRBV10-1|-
TGCGCCAGCAGTGATCTGCAGCGGAGCACAGATACGCAGTATTTT
CASSDLQRSTDTQYF
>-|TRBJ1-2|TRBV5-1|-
TGCGCCAGCAGCTTGGGTAGGAGTTCTGGCTACACCTTC
CASSLGRSSGYTF
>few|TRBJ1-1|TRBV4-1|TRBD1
TGCGCCAGCAGCCATTCCCCGGGACAGATATTGAACACTGAAGCTTTCTTT
CASSHSPGQILNTEAFF
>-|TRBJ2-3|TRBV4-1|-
TGCGCCAGCAGCCAAGATCGGGCCGGGGGAGTCACAGATACGCAGTATTTT
CASSQDRAGGVTDTQYF
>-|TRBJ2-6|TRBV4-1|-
TGCGCCAGCAGTCAGTCCCGGAGGAGCTCTGGGGCCAACGTCCTGACTTTC
CASSQSRRSSGANVLTF
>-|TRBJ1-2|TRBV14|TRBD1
TGTGCCAGCGCCACAGGGGGCGGCTATGGCTACACCTTC
CASATGGGYGYTF
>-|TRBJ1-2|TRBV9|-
TGTGCCAGCAGCGCTACAAATGGGAGCAACTATGGCTACACCTTC
CASSATNGSNYGYTF
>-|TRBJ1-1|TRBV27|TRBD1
TGTGCCAGCAGTCTGTACGGGACAGGACCTTTCGGGGCTTTCTTT
CASSLYGTGPFGAFF
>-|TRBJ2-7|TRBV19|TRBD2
TGTGCCACCTCAGCGGGAATTAGCTACGAGCAGTACTTC
CATSAGISYEQYF
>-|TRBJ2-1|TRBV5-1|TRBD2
TGCGCCAGCGGATTCGCGGCCGGGACTAGTGGCAATGAGCAGTTCTTC
CASGFAAGTSGNEQFF
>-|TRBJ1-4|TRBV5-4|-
TGTGCCAGCAGCTTGGGAGGAGGGGAAAAACTGTTTTTT
CASSLGGGEKLFF
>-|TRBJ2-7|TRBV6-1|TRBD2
TGTGCCAGCAGTGAACGGGCTAGCGGGAGAACCCACGAGCAGTACTTC
CASSERASGRTHEQYF
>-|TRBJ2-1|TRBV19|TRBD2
TGTGCCAGTCAAGGGACTAGCTTTCACAATGAGCAGTTCTTC
CASQGTSFHNEQFF
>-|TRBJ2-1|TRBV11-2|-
TGTGCCAGCAGCTTAGCCCCGGACTACTCTCGTGAGCAGTTCTTC
CASSLAPDYSREQFF
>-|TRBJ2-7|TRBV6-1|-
TGTGCCAGCAGTGAAGGTCCAGGCCCGGGATACGAGCAGTACTTC
CASSEGPGPGYEQYF